The present TCR beta chain was sequenced within a study of T cell responses to AZD1222 COVID-19 vaccine. The study's findings and limits: Clonal diversity was possibly underestimated, and white British individuals and females predominated among donors. Repertoire sampling happened only post peak T cell response. Just 5 or 6 AZD1222 recipients tested seropositive at baseline.

V lost 0 bases, J lost 3 bases, and 12 bases lay in between. The CDR3 consists of 15 residues. Germline CDR1 SGHDT, CDR2 YYEEEE. Note on this clone: The antigen is unknown.

Measured with immunoSEQ multiplex PCR; TCRdb has only the in-frame clones, and not every one. Among about 100,000 clones listed, about 87% were seen once. The sample in question was peripheral blood, obtained on day 0 of AZD1222 vaccination. The TCR sequence derives from an adult in good health. This chain links TRBV5-6 with TRBJ1-2; a weak D match, TRBD1 (6 bases). CDR3 amino acids: CASSLAQGWDYGYTF. The CDR3 DNA reads as TGTGCCAGCAGCTTGGCACAGGGTTGGGACTATGGCTACACCTTC. Using reference TRBV5-6 and TRBJ1-2 for the parts outside the CDR3, the full variable domain is DAGVTQSPTHLIKTRGQQVTLRCSPKSGHDTVSWYQQALGQGPQFIFQYYEEEERQRGNFPDRFSGHQFPNYSSELNVNALLLGDSALYLCASSLAQGWDYGYTFGSGTRLTVV.